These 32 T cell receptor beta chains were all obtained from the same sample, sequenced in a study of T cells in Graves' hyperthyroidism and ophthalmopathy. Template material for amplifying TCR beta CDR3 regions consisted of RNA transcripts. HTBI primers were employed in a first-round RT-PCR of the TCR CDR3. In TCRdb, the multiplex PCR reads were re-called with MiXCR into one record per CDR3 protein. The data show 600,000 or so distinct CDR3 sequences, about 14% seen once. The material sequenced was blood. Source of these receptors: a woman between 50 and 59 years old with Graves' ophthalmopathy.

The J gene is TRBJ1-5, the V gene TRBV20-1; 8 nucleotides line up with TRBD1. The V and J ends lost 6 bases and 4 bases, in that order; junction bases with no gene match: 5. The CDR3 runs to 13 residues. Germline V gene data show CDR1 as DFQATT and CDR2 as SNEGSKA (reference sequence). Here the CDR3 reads CSADRGPNQPQHF. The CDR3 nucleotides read TGCAGTGCAGACAGGGGCCCTAATCAGCCCCAGCATTTT.

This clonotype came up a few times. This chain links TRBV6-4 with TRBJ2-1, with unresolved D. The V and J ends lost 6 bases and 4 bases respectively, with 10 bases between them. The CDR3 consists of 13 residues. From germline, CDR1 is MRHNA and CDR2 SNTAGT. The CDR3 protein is CASSEGEYNEQFF. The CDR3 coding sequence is TGTGCCAGCAGCGAAGGCGAATACAATGAGCAGTTCTTC.

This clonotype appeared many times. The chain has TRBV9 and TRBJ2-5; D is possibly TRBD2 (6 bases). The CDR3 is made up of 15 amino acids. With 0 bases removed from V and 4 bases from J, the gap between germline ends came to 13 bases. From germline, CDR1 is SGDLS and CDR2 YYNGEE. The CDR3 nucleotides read TGTGCCAGCAGCGTAGGGCCCCGGGACTCAGAGACCCAGTACTTC. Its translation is CASSVGPRDSETQYF.

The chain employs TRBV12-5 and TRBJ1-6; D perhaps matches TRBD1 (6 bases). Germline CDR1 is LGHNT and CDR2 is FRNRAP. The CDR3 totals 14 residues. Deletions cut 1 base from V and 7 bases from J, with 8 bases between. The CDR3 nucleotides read TGTGCTAGTGGTTTGGGGACAGAAAATTCACCCCTCCACTTT. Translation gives CASGLGTENSPLHF.

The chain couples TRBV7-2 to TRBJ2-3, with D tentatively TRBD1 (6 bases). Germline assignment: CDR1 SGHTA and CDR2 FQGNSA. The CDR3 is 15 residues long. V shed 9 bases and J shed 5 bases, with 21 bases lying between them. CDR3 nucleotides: TGTGCCAGTAGTAGATACAGGGATATTCGAGATACGCAGTATTTT. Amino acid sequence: CASSRYRDIRDTQYF.

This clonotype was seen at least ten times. The CDR3 DNA sequence: TGTGCCAGCAGTTCGTTGTCACAGGCCAACACTGAAGCTTTCTTT. Protein sequence: CASSSLSQANTEAFF. The chain recombines TRBV28 with TRBJ1-1, with TRBD1 as a possible D gene (5 bases). The V and J ends lost 4 bases and 2 bases respectively, with 14 bases between them. From germline, CDR1 is MDHEN and CDR2 SYDVKM. There are 15 residues in the CDR3.

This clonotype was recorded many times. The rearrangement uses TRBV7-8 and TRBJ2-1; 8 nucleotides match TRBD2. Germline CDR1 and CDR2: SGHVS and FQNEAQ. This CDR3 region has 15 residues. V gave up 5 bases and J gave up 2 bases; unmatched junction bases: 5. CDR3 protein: CASSVQAGAYNEQFF. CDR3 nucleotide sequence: TGTGCCAGCAGCGTCCAAGCGGGAGCCTACAATGAGCAGTTCTTC.

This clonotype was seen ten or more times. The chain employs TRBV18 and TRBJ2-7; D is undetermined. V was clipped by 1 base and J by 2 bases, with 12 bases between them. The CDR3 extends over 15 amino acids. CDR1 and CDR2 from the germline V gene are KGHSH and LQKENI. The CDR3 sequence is CASSPRIVRTYEQYF. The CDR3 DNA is TGTGCCAGCTCACCACGGATTGTCAGAACCTACGAGCAGTACTTC.

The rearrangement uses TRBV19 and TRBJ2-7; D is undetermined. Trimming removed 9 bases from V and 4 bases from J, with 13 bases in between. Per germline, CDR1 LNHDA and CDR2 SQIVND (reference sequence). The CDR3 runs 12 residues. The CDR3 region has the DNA TGTGCCAGCGGAGAGAGCTTTTACGAGCAGTACTTC. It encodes CASGESFYEQYF.

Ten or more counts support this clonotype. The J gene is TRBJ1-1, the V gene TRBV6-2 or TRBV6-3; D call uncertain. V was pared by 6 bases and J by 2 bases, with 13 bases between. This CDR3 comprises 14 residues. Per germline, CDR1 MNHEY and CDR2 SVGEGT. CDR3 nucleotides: TGTGCCAGCAGCCAACCGAAGAGAAACACTGAAGCTTTCTTT. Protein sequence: CASSQPKRNTEAFF.

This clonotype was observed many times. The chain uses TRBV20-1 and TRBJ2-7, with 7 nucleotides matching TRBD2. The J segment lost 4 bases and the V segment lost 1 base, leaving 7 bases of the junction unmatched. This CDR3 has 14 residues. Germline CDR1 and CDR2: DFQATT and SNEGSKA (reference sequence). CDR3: CSARGRLAVYEQYF. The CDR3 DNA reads TGCAGTGCTAGAGGCCGACTAGCCGTTTACGAGCAGTACTTC.

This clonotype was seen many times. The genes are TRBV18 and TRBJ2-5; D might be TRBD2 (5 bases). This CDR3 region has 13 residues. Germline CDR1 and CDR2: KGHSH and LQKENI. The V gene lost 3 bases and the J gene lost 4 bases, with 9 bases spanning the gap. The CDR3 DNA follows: TGTGCCAGCTCACCGACTAATAGAGAGACCCAGTACTTC. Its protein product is CASSPTNRETQYF.

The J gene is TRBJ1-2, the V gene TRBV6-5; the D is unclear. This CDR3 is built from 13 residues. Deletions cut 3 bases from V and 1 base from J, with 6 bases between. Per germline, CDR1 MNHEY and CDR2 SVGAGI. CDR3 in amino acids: CASSYGFNYGYTF. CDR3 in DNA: TGTGCCAGCAGTTATGGCTTTAACTATGGCTACACCTTC.

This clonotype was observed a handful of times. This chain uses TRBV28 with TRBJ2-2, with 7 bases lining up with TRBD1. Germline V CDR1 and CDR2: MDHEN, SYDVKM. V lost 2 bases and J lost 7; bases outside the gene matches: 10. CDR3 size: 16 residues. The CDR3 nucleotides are TGTGCCAGCAGTTTAGGTGGTGCAGGGGGTTACGGGGAGCTGTTTTTT. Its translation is CASSLGGAGGYGELFF.

CDR3 sequence (DNA): TGCAGCGTTGGGGTAGGAGACGAGCAGTACTTC. Translating gives CSVGVGDEQYF. V and J are TRBV29-1 and TRBJ2-7; no firm D call. The CDR3 consists of 11 residues. Trimming took 4 bases from V and 5 from J, leaving 9 bases between them. CDR1 is SQVTM, CDR2 ANQGSEA, per germline.

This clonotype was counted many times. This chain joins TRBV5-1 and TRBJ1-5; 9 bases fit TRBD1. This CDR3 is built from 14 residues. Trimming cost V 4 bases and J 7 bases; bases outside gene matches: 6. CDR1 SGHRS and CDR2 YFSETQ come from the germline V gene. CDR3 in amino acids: CASSPGQGWQPQHF. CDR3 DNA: TGCGCCAGCAGCCCGGGACAGGGCTGGCAGCCCCAGCATTTT.

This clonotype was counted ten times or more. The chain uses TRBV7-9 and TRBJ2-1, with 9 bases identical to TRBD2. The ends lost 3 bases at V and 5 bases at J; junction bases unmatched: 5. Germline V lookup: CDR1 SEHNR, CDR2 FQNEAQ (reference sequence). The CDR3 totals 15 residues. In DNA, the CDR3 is TGTGCCAGCAGCTTTCTAGCGGGGCTCGACAATGAGCAGTTCTTC. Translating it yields CASSFLAGLDNEQFF.

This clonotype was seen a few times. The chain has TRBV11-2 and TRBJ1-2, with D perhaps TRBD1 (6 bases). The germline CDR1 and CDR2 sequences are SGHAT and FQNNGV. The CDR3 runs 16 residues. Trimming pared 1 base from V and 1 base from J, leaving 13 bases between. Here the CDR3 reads CASSLVVGGLNYGYTF. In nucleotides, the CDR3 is TGTGCCAGCAGCTTAGTTGTGGGGGGGCTTAACTATGGCTACACCTTC.

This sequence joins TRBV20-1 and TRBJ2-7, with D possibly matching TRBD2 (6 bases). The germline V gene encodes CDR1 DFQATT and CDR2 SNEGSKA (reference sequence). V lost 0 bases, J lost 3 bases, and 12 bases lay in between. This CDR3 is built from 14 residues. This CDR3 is CSARDRLAIYEQYF. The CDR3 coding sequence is TGCAGTGCTAGAGATCGGCTAGCGATCTACGAGCAGTACTTC.

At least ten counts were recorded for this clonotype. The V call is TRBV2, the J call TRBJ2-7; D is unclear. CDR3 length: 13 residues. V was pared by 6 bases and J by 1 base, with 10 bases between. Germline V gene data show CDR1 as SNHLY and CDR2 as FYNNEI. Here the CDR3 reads CASRTDVSYEQYF. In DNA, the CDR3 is TGTGCCAGCAGGACCGATGTGTCCTACGAGCAGTACTTC.

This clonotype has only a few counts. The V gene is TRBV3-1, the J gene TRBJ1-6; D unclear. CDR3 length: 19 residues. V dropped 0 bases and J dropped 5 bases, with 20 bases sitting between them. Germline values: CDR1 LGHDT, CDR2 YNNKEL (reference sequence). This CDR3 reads CASSQDQRKVGLHNSPLHF. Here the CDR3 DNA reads TGTGCCAGCAGCCAAGATCAAAGGAAGGTAGGGCTTCATAATTCACCCCTCCACTTT.

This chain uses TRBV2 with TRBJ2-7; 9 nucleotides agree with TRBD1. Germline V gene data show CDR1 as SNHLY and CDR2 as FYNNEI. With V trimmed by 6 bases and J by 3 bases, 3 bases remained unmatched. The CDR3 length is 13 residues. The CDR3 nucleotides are TGTGCCAGCAGGGTGACAGGGGGCTACGAGCAGTACTTC. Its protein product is CASRVTGGYEQYF. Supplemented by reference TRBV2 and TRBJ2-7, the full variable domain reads EPEVTQTPSHQVTQMGQEVILRCVPISNHLYFYWYRQILGQKVEFLVSFYNNEISEKSEIFDDQFSVERPDGSNFTLKIRSTKLEDSAMYFCASRVTGGYEQYFGPGTRLTVT.

The CDR3: CSVEGGRTNTGELFF. DNA for the CDR3: TGCAGCGTTGAGGGGGGTAGGACGAACACCGGGGAGCTGTTTTTT. The rearrangement uses TRBV29-1 and TRBJ2-2; possibly TRBD2 for D (6 bases). The ends were cut back, 3 bases at V and 0 bases at J, with 11 bases in the middle. The CDR3 contains 15 residues. Germline lookup yields CDR1 SQVTM and CDR2 ANQGSEA.

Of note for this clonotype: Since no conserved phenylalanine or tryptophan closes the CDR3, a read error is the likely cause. CDR3 sequence (DNA): TGTGCCAGCAGCTTATTCCAGGGGGGCAATGAGCAGTTCTAC. Amino acids: CASSLFQGGNEQFY. The V call is TRBV7-9, the J call TRBJ2-1; a possible D gene is TRBD1 (7 bases). The CDR3 runs 14 residues. Deletions cut 2 bases from V and 6 bases from J, with 11 bases between. Germline CDR1 SEHNR, CDR2 FQNEAQ (reference sequence).

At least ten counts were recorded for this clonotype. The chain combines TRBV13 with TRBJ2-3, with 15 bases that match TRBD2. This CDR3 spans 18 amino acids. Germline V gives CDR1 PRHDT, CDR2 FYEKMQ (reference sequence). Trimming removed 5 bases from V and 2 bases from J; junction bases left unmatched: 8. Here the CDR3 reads CASSKGLAGGRHTDTQYF. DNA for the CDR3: TGTGCCAGCAGCAAAGGACTAGCGGGAGGGCGTCACACAGATACGCAGTATTTT. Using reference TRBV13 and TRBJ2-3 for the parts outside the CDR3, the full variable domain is AAGVIQSPRHLIKEKRETATLKCYPIPRHDTVYWYQQGPGQDPQFLISFYEKMQSDKGSIPDRFSAQQFSDYHSELNMSSLELGDSALYFCASSKGLAGGRHTDTQYFGPGTRLTVL.

Here the CDR3 DNA reads TGCGCCAGCAGCCAAGATTGGGACACCTCTAACTATGGCTACACCTTC. This translates into CASSQDWDTSNYGYTF. This chain links TRBV4-3 with TRBJ1-2; tentative D call: TRBD1 (6 bases). The V gene's germline CDR1 is LGHNA and CDR2 YSLEER. The CDR3 sequence is 16 residues long. V was shortened by 0 bases and J by 0 bases, with 11 bases between the two germline ends.

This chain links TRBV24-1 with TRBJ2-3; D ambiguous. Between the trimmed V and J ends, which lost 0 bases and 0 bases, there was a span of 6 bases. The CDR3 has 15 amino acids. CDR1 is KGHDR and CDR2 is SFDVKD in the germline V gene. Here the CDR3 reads CATSDLGPSTDTQYF. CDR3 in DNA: TGTGCCACCAGTGATTTGGGGCCGAGCACAGATACGCAGTATTTT.

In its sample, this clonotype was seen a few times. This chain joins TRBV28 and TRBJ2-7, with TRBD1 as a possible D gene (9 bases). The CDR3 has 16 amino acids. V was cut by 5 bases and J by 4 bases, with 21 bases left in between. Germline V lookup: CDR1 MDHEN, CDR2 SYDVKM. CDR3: CASSGTGRTSRYEQYF. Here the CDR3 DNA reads TGTGCCAGCAGTGGGACAGGGAGGACTAGCCGTTACGAGCAGTACTTC.

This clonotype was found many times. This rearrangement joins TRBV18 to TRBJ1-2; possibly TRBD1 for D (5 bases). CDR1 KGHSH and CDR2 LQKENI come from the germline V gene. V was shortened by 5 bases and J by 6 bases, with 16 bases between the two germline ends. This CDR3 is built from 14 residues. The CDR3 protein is CASSTIGTDHGYTF. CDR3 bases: TGTGCCAGCTCAACCATAGGGACGGATCATGGCTACACCTTC.

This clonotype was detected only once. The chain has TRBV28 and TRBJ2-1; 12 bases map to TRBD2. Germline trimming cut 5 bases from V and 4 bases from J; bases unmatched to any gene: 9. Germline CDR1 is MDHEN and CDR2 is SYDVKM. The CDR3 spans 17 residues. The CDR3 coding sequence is TGTGCCAGCAGTATCCTAGCGGGAGGGCCGGGTTACAATGAGCAGTTCTTC. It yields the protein CASSILAGGPGYNEQFF.

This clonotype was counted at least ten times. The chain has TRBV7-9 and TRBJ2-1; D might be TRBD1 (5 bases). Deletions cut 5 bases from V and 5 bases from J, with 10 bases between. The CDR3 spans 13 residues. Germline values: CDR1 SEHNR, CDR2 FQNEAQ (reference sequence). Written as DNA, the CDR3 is TGTGCCAGCAGCCCCCAGGGTAACAATGAGCAGTTCTTC. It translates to CASSPQGNNEQFF.

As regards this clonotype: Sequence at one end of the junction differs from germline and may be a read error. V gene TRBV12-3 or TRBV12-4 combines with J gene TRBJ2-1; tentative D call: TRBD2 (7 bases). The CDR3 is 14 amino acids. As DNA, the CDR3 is TGTGCCAGCAGCCCCCTTGGGAGGGCAGTCCCCCAGGGGTTC. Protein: CASSPLGRAVPQGF.